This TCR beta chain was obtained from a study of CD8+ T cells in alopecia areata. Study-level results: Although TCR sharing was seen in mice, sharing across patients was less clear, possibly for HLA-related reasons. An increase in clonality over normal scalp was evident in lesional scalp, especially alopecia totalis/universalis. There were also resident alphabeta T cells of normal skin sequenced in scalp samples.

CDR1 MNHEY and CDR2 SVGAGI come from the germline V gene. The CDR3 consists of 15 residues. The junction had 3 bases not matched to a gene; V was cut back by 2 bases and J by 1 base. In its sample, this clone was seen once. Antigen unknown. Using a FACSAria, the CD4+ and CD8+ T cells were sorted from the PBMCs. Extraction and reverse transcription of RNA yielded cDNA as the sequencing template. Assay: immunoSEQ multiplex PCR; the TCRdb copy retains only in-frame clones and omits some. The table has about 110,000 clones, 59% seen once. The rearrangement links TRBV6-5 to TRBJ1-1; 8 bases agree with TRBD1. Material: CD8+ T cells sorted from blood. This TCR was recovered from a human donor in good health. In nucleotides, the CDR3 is TGTGCCAGCAGTTACACAGGGGGTCGGAACACTGAAGCTTTCTTT. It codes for CASSYTGGRNTEAFF.